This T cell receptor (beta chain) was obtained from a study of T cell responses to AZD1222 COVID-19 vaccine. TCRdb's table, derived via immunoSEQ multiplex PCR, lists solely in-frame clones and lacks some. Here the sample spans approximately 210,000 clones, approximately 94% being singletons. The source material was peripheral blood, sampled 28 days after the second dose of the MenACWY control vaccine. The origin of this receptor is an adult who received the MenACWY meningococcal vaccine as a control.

The CDR3 region is CASSAGFAYEQYF. The DNA for the CDR3 is TGTGCCAGCAGCGCAGGGTTTGCTTACGAGCAGTACTTC. The rearrangement joins TRBV27 to TRBJ2-7, with D maybe TRBD1 (5 bases). The V end was cut by 6 bases, the J end by 4 bases, with 13 bases between. The CDR3 has 13 amino acids. The germline V gene has CDR1 MNHEY and CDR2 SMNVEV (reference sequence).